This entry is about one T cell receptor (beta chain). Amplification of TCR beta CDR3 regions was performed using RNA transcripts as template. In the first-round RT-PCR of the TCR CDR3, the HTBI primer set was used. TCRdb passed the multiplex PCR reads through MiXCR, listing each CDR3 protein once. The table records approximately 25,000 distinct CDR3 sequences, approximately 45% of them present only once. Germline V CDR1 and CDR2: DFQATT, SNEGSKA (reference sequence). J gave up 9 bases and V 6 bases, and 12 bases lay outside the gene matches. The CDR3 extends over 13 amino acids. The data derive from a study of T cells in Graves' hyperthyroidism and ophthalmopathy.

The rearrangement joins TRBV20-1 to TRBJ2-5; the match to TRBD2 covers 8 bases. Material: blood. The TCR sequence derives from a young woman with Graves' hyperthyroidism. Here the CDR3 reads CSALGLAGEAQYF. CDR3 nucleotide sequence: TGCAGTGCCCTAGGACTAGCAGGTGAGGCCCAGTACTTC.